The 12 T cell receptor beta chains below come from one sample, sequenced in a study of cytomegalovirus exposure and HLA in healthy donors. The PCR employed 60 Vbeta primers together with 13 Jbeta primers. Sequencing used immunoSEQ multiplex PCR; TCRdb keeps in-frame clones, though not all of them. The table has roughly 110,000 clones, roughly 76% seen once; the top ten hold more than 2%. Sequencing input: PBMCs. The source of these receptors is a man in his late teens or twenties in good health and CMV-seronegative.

CDR3 sequence reads: CASSPDIPETQYF. The DNA for the CDR3 is TGCGCCAGCAGCCCGGACATACCAGAGACCCAGTACTTC. The V gene is TRBV5-1, the J gene TRBJ2-5; a possible D gene is TRBD1 (5 bases). V lost 4 bases, J lost 4 bases, and 11 bases lay in between. This CDR3 has 13 amino acids. Per the germline V gene, CDR1 is SGHRS and CDR2 is YFSETQ. The variable domain in full, completed from reference TRBV5-1 and TRBJ2-5, reads KAGVTQTPRYLIKTRGQQVTLSCSPISGHRSVSWYQQTPGQGLQFLFEYFSETQRNKGNFPGRFSGRQFSNSRSEMNVSTLELGDSALYLCASSPDIPETQYFGPGTRLLVL.

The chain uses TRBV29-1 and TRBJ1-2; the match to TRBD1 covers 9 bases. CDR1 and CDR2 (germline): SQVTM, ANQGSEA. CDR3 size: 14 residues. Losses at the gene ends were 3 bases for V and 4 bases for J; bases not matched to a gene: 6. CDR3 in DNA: TGCAGCGTTGAGAGGATGGGACAGGGCTATGGCTACACCTTC. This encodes CSVERMGQGYGYTF.

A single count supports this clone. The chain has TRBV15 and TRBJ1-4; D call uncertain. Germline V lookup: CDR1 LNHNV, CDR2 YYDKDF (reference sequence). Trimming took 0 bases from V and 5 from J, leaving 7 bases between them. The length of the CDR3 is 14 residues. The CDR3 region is CATSREAKNEKLFF. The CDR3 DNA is TGTGCCACCAGCAGAGAGGCAAAGAATGAAAAACTGTTTTTT.

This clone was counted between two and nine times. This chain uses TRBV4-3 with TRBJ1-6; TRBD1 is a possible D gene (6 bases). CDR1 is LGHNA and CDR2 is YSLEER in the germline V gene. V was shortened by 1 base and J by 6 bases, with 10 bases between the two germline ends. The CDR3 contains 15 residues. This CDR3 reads CASSQGWTVNSPLHF. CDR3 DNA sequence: TGCGCCAGCAGCCAAGGGTGGACAGTTAATTCACCCCTCCACTTT.

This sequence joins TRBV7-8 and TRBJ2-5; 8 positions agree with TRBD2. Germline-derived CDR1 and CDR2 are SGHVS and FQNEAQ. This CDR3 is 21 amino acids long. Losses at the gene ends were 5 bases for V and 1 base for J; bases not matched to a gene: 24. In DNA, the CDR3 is TGTGCCAGCAGCATGCCCCGACACGTTGCGAGCGTAGCGGGGATCCAAGAGACCCAGTACTTC. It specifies CASSMPRHVASVAGIQETQYF.

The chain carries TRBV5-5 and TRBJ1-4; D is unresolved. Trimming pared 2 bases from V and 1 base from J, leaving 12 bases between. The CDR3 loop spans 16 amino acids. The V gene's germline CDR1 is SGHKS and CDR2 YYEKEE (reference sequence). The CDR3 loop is CASSLSGGITNEKLFF. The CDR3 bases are TGTGCCAGCAGCTTAAGCGGAGGGATAACTAATGAAAAACTGTTTTTT.

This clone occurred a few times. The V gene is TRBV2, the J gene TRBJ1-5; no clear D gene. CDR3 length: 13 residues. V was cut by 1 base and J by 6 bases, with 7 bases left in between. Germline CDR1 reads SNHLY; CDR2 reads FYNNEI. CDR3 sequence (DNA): TGTGCCAGCAGTGAAGGGCTAGCTCAGCCCCAGCATTTT. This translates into CASSEGLAQPQHF.

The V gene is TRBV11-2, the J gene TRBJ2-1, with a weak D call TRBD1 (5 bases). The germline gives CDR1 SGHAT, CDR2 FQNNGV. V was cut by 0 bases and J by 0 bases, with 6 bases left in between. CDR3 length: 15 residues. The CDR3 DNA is TGTGCCAGCAGCTTAGAAAGGGGCTCCTACAATGAGCAGTTCTTC. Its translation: CASSLERGSYNEQFF.

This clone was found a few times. The CDR3 DNA sequence: TGTGCCAGCAGCTTGGGGACAGGGGGTAGCAATCAGCCCCAGCATTTT. Protein: CASSLGTGGSNQPQHF. V and J are TRBV5-5 and TRBJ1-5; 10 positions agree with TRBD1. The V gene end was trimmed by 0 bases and the J gene end by 0 bases; junction bases not matched to a gene: 0. CDR1 and CDR2 (germline): SGHKS, YYEKEE (reference sequence). The CDR3 length is 16 residues.

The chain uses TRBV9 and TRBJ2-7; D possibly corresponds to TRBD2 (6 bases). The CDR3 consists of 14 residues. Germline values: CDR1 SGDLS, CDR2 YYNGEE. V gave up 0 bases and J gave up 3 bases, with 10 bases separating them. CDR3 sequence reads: CASSVGGGHYEQYF. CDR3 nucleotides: TGTGCCAGCAGCGTAGGTGGAGGGCACTACGAGCAGTACTTC.

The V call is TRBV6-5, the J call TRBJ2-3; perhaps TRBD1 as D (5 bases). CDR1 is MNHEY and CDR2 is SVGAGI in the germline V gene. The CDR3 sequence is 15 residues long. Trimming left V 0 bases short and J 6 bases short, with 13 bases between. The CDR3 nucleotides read TGTGCCAGCAGTTACTCGAGTGCAGGGTCGGATACGCAGTATTTT. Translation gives CASSYSSAGSDTQYF.

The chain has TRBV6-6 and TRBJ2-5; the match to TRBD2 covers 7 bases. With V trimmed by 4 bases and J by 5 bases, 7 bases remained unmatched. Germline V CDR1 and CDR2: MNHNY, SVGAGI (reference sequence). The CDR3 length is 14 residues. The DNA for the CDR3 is TGTGCCAGCAGTTTGGGACTAAACGGGGAGACCCAGTACTTC. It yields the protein CASSLGLNGETQYF.